This TCR beta chain was documented in a study of cytomegalovirus exposure and HLA in healthy donors. PCR amplification relied on 60 Vbeta primers (plus 13 Jbeta primers). TCRdb's table, derived via immunoSEQ multiplex PCR, lists solely in-frame clones and lacks some. Found here are about 150,000 clones, 65% to 85% of them singletons; the top ten hold roughly 5.5%. Per the germline V gene, CDR1 is SGHTA and CDR2 is FQGTGA. The CDR3 runs to 17 residues. The J segment lost 2 bases and the V segment lost 2 bases, leaving 6 bases of the junction unmatched. The chain couples TRBV7-3 to TRBJ2-1, with 10 bases that match TRBD1. The sequencing input was PBMCs. This sequence originates from a woman between 35 and 50 years old in good health and CMV-seropositive. CDR3 sequence reads: CASSLGTGEATYNEQFF. In DNA, the CDR3 is TGTGCCAGCAGCTTAGGGACAGGGGAGGCGACCTACAATGAGCAGTTCTTC.